The T cell receptor (beta chain) described here comes from a study of spatial heterogeneity in lung cancer. Findings of the study overall: Whereas they appeared in blood less at follow-up, ubiquitous expanded tumor TCRs appeared there more at resection.

The CDR3 runs to 14 residues. Germline V CDR1 and CDR2: MNHEY, SMNVEV (reference sequence). V dropped 3 bases and J dropped 7; count of bases not matched to a gene: 5. TCR cDNA molecules each had a unique molecular identifier. A single record per CDR3 protein comes from TCRdb applying MiXCR to the 5' RACE reads. The profile shows 9,500 to 11,000 distinct CDR3 sequences, about 5.7% of them singletons. This clonotype ranks as medium-sized. The antigen is not known. Noted time point: sample taken at primary tumor resection. The donors comprised 70 to 85 untreated early-stage non-small cell lung cancer patients. Tumor, nontumor lung or frozen PBMC supplied whole RNA that was sequenced unsorted.

The sample in question was PBMCs, obtained at surgery. V is TRBV27 and J is TRBJ1-5; 8 bases are shared with TRBD1. The origin of this receptor is a male donor with early-stage non-small cell lung cancer. CDR3 protein: CASSFDRGGQPQHF. Here the CDR3 DNA reads TGTGCCAGCAGTTTTGACAGGGGCGGCCAGCCCCAGCATTTT.